This T cell receptor (beta chain) was identified in a study of CD8 T cells in Susac syndrome. A note on this clonotype: Its antigen is unknown.

Sequencing of TCR beta was performed on blood CD8+ and CD4+ T cells. The CDR3 contains 16 residues. Trimming pared 0 bases from V and 8 bases from J, leaving 17 bases between. Germline V gene sequence: CDR1 LGHNA, CDR2 YNFKEQ. RNA totalling about 0.5 to 1 ug underwent reverse transcription with random hexamers. One entry per CDR3 protein results from TCRdb running MiXCR on the immunoSEQ multiplex PCR reads. The sample holds over 150,000 distinct CDR3 sequences, around 96% seen once. Overall study findings and caveats: As the study acknowledged, the number of individuals in its TCR sequencing and HLA analysis was relatively small.

What was sequenced was CD4+ T cells from PBMCs. This chain uses TRBV4-2 with TRBJ2-1; D uncertain. This clonotype was obtained from a human donor with Susac syndrome. CDR3 region: CASSQDRPTLPHEQFF. CDR3 sequence (DNA): TGTGCCAGCAGCCAAGATAGGCCCACCCTCCCCCATGAGCAGTTCTTC.